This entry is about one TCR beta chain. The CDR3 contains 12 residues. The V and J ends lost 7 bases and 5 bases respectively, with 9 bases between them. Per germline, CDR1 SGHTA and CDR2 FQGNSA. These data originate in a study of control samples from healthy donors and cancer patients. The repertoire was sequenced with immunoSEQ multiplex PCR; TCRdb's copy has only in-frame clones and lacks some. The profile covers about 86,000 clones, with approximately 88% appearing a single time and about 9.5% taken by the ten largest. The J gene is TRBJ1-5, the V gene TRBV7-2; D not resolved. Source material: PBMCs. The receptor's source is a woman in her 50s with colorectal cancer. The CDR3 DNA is TGTGCCAGCAACTTCTACGATCAGCCCCAGCATTTT. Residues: CASNFYDQPQHF.